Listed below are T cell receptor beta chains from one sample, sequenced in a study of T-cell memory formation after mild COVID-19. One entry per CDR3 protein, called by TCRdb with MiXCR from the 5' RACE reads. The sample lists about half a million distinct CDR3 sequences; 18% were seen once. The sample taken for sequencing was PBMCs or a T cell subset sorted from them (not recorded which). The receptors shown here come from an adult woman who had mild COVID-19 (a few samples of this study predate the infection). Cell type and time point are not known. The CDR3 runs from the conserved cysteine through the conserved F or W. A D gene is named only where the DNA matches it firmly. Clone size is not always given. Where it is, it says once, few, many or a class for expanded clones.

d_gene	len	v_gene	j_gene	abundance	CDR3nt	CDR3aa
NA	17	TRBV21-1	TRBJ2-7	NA	TGTGCCAGCAGCAATTATGGAACAGGGTCAAGCTCCTACGAGCAGTACTTC	CASSNYGTGSSSYEQYF
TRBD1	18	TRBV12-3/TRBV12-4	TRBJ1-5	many	TGTGCCAGCAGTACTGACAGGGGAGGATATGGTAGCAATCAGCCCCAGCATTTT	CASSTDRGGYGSNQPQHF
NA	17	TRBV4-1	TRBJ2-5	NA	TGCGCCAGCAGCCAAGAATGGACAGTGGATGTCCCGGAGACCCAGTACTTC	CASSQEWTVDVPETQYF
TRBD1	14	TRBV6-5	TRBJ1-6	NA	TGTGCCACCTATCGACAGGGGAGTAATTCACCCCTCCACTTT	CATYRQGSNSPLHF
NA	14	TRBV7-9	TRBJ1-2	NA	TGTGCCAGCAGCCACCTCAAAGGGGAGGCTGGCTACACCTTC	CASSHLKGEAGYTF
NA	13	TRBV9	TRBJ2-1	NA	TGTGCCAGCAGCGTCTCCGGCCACAATGAGCAGTTCTTC	CASSVSGHNEQFF
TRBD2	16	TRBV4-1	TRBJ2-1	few	TGCGCCAGCAGCCAAGTCGCTGCGGGGGGGCTTGGTGAGCAGTTCTTC	CASSQVAAGGLGEQFF
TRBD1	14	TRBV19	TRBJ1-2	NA	TGTGCCAGCAAAGGACAGGGGAAACAGGATGGCTACACCTTC	CASKGQGKQDGYTF
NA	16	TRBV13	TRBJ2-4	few	TGTGCCAGCAGCTCCCCCCACGGGGAGAGGGAAAACATTCAGTACTTC	CASSSPHGERENIQYF
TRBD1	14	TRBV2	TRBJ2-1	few	TGTGCTCTGCCCCGGGACAGGAATGACAATGAGCAGTTCTTC	CALPRDRNDNEQFF
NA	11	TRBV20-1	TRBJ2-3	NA	TGCAGTGCTCAGGGAGCTGATACGCAGTATTTT	CSAQGADTQYF
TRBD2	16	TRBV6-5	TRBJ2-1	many	TGTGCCAGCAGAGTACTAGCGGGCAGCTCCTACAATGAGCAGTTCTTC	CASRVLAGSSYNEQFF
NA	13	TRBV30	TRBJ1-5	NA	TGTGCCTGGAGTCCGGGTTACAATCAGCCCCAGCATTTT	CAWSPGYNQPQHF
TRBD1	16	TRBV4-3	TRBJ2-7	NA	TGCGCCAGCAGCCAAGAACAGGACAGGGAAGTTTTCGAGCAGTACTTC	CASSQEQDREVFEQYF
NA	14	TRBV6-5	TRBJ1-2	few	TGTGCCAGCAGTTACTCATCAGGGTACTATGGCTACACCTTC	CASSYSSGYYGYTF
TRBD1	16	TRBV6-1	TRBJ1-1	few	TGTGCCAGCAGTGAAGGACAGGGGGCTGTAAACACTGAAGCTTTCTTT	CASSEGQGAVNTEAFF
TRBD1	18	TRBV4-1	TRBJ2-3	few	TGCGCCAGCAGCAGGGGGCTAGCCCCCTCCTCTAGCACAGATACGCAGTATTTT	CASSRGLAPSSSTDTQYF
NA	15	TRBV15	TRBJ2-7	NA	TGTGCCACCAGCAGAGATCCAGGACTACGGGACGAGCAGTACTTC	CATSRDPGLRDEQYF
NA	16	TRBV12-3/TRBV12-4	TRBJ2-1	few	TGTGCCAGCAGTTTGGTTTCCACCAGCTCCTACAATGAGCAGTTCTTC	CASSLVSTSSYNEQFF
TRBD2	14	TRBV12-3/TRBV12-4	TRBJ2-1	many	TGTGCCAGCAGCCGACTAGCGGGTGGCGATGAGCAGTTCTTC	CASSRLAGGDEQFF
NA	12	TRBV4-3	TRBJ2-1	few	TGCGCCAGCAGCCGCGCAACGAATGAGCAGTTCTTC	CASSRATNEQFF
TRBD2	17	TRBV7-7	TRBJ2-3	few	TGTGCCAGCAGCCCGGGGGTCGGGGGGGCCAGAACAGATACGCAGTATTTT	CASSPGVGGARTDTQYF
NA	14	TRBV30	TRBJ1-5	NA	TGTGCCGGGAGGACCCCGGGGGGGACTCAGCCCCAGCATTTT	CAGRTPGGTQPQHF
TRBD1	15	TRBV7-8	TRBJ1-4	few	TGTGCCAGCAGCACCCACAGGGGTTGGGAAGAAAAACTGTTTTTT	CASSTHRGWEEKLFF
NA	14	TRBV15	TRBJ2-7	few	TGTGCCACCAGCAGAGACGAGACACTCTACGAGCAGTACTTC	CATSRDETLYEQYF
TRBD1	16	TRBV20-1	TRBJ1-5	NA	TGCAGTGCCGGACACTCCCGACAGGGGGCCAGTCAGCCCCAGCATTTT	CSAGHSRQGASQPQHF
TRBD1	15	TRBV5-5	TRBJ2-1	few	TGTGCCAGCAGCATCCGGACAGGGCTGGACAATGAGCAGTTCTTC	CASSIRTGLDNEQFF
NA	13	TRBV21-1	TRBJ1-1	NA	TGTGCCAGCAGCGTGGGGATTAACACTGAAGCTTTCTTT	CASSVGINTEAFF
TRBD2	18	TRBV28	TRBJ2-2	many	TGTGCCAGCAGTTTAGGACTAGCTTCACCACTTTACACCGGGGAGCTGTTTTTT	CASSLGLASPLYTGELFF
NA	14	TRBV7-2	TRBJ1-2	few	TGTGCCAGCAGCTTATGGGGACTGAGTTGGGGCTACACCTTC	CASSLWGLSWGYTF
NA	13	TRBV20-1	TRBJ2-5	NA	TGCAGTGCTGAGTCAAGGGGCTGGGAGACCCAGTACTTC	CSAESRGWETQYF
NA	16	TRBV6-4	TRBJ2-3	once	TGTGCCAGCAGTGACTCGAGCGCCGCCAGCACAGATACGCAGTATTTT	CASSDSSAASTDTQYF
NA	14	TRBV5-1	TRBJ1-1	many	TGCGCCAGCAGCGGGGGCCTGGGGAACACTGAAGCTTTCTTT	CASSGGLGNTEAFF
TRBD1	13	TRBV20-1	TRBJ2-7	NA	TGCAGTGGAAGGACAGGGGGCTCCTACGAGCAGTACTTC	CSGRTGGSYEQYF
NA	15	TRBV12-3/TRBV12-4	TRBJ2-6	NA	TGTGCCAGCAGCGAAGGGGGCTCTGGGGCCAACGTCCTGACTTTC	CASSEGGSGANVLTF
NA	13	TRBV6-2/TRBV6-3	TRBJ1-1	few	TGTGCCAGCAGTTACTGGGACACCCTTGAAGCTTTCTTT	CASSYWDTLEAFF
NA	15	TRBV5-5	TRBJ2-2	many	TGTGCCAGCAGCTTGGCCGCTAGATCCACCGGGGAGCTGTTTTTT	CASSLAARSTGELFF
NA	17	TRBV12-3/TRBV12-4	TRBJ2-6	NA	TGTGCCAGCAGTTTTATGACCGGGAGTGTTGGGGCCAACGTCCTGACTTTC	CASSFMTGSVGANVLTF
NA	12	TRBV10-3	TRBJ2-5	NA	TGTGCCACCAAGGGGGAGGGAGAGACCCAGTACTTC	CATKGEGETQYF
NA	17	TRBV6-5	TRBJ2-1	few	TGTGCCAGCAGTTACCTCCCGAGGCTAGCGAATTACAATGAGCAGTTCTTC	CASSYLPRLANYNEQFF
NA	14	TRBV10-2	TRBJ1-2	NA	TGCGCCAGCAGTGAGTCTCCCGGGACGATCGGCTACACCTTC	CASSESPGTIGYTF
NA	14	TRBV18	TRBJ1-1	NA	TGTGCCAGCTCTCTCAAGAAGGAAGGGACTGAAGCTTTCTTT	CASSLKKEGTEAFF